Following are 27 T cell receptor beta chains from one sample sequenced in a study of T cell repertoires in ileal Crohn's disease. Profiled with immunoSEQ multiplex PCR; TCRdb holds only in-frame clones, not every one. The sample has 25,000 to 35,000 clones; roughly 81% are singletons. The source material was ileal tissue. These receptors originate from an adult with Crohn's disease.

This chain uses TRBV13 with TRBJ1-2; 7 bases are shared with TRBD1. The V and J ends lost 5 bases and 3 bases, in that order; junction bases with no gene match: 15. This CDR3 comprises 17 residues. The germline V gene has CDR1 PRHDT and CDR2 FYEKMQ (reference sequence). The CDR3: CASSPRGGQRTYYGYTF. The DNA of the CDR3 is TGTGCCAGCAGCCCGCGAGGGGGACAGAGAACTTACTATGGCTACACCTTC.

The CDR3 nucleotides are TGCAGCGTTGCTGGGCAGACCCGGAACTATGGCTACACCTTC. It yields the protein CSVAGQTRNYGYTF. This rearrangement joins TRBV29-1 to TRBJ1-2; D ambiguous. V dropped 4 bases and J dropped 2 bases, with 14 bases sitting between them. This CDR3 region has 14 residues. Germline V lookup: CDR1 SQVTM, CDR2 ANQGSEA.

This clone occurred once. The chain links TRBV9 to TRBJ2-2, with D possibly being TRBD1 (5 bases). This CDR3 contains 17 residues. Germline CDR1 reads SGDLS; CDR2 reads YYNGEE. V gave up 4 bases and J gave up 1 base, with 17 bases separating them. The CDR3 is CASSTRRGDRNTGELFF. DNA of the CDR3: TGTGCCAGCAGCACCCGAAGGGGCGACCGGAACACCGGGGAGCTGTTTTTT.

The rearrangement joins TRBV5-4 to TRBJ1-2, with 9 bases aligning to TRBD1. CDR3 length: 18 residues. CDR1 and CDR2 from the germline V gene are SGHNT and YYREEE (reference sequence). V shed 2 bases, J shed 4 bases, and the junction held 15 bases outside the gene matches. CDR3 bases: TGTGCCAGCAGCTTAGGGCTCACAGGGGGCCCGCTAATCTATGGCTACACCTTC. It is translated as CASSLGLTGGPLIYGYTF. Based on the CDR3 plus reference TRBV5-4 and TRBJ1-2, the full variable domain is ETGVTQSPTHLIKTRGQQVTLRCSSQSGHNTVSWYQQALGQGPQFIFQYYREEENGRGNFPPRFSGLQFPNYSSELNVNALELDDSALYLCASSLGLTGGPLIYGYTFGSGTRLTVV.

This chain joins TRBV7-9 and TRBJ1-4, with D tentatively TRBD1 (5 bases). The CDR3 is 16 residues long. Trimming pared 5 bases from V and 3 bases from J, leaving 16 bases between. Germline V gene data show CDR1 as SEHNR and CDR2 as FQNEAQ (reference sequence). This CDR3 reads CASSKNQGDPNEKLFF. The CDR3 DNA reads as TGTGCCAGCAGCAAGAACCAGGGTGACCCTAATGAAAAACTGTTTTTT.

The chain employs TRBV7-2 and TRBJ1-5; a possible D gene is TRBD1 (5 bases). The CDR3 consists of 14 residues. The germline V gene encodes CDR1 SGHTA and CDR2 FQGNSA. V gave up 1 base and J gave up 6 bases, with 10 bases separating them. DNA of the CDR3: TGTGCCAGCAGCTTAGGGGGGGGAACTCAGCCCCAGCATTTT. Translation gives CASSLGGGTQPQHF.

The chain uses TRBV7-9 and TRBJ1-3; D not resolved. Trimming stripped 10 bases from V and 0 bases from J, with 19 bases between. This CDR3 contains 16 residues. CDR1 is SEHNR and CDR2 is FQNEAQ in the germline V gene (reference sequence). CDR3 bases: TGTGCCACCTCGGACGGCGGGATTTTCTCTGGAAACACCATATATTTT. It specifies CATSDGGIFSGNTIYF.

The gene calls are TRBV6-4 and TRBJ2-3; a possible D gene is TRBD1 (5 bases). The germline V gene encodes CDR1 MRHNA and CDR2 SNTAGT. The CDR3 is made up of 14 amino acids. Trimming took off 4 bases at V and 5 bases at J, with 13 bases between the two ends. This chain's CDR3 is CASSATGRGDTQYF. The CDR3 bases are TGTGCCAGCAGTGCCACAGGAAGGGGAGATACGCAGTATTTT.

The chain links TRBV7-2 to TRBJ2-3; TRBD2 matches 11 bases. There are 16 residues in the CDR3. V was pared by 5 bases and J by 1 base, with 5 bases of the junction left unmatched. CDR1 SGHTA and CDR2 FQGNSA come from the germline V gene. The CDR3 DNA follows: TGTGCCAGCAGCAGAGCACTAGCGGGGGGCACAGATACGCAGTATTTT. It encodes CASSRALAGGTDTQYF.

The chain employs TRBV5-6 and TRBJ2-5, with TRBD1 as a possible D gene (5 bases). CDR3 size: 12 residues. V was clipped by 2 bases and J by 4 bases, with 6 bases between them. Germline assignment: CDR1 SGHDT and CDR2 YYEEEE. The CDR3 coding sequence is TGTGCCAGCAGCTTTCAGGGAGAGACCCAGTACTTC. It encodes CASSFQGETQYF.

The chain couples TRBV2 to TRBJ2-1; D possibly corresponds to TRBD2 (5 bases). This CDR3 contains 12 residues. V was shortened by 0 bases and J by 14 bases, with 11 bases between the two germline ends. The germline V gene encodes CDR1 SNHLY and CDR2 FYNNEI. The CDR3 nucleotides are TGTGCCAGCAGTGAAGCGCGGGCTAGTGAGTTCTTC. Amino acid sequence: CASSEARASEFF.

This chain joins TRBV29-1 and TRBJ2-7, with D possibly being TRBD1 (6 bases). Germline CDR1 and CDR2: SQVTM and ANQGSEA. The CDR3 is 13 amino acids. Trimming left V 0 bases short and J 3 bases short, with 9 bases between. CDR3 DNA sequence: TGCAGCGTTGAAGACGGGACAAGCTACGAGCAGTACTTC. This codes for CSVEDGTSYEQYF.

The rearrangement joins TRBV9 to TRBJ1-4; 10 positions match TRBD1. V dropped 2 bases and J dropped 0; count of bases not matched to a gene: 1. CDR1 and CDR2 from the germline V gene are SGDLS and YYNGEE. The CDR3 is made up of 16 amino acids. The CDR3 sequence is CASSVGTGATNEKLFF. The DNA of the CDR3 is TGTGCCAGCAGCGTTGGGACAGGGGCAACTAATGAAAAACTGTTTTTT.

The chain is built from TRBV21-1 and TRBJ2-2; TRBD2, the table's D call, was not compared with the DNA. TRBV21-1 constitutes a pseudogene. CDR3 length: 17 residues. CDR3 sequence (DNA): TGTGCCAGCAGCAATCTGGGAGGGGCCCTGGGCACCGGGGAGCTGTTTTTT. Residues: CASSNLGGALGTGELFF.

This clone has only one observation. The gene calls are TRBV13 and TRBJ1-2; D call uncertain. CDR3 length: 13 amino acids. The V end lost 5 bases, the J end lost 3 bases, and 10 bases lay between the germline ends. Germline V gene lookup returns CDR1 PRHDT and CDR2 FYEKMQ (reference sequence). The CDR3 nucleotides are TGTGCCAGCAGCCCCGAGGGTGACTATGGCTACACCTTC. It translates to CASSPEGDYGYTF.

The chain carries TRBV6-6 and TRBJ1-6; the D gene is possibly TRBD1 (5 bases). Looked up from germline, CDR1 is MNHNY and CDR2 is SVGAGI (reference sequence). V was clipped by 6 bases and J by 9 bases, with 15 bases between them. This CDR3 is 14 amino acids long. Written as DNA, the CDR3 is TGTGCCAGCAGCCCCGACAGTTTCCGTTCACCCCTCCACTTT. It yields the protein CASSPDSFRSPLHF.

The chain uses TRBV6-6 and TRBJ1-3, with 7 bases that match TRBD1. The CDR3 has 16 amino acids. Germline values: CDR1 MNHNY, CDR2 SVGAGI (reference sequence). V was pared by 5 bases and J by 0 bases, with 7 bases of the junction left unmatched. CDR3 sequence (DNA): TGTGCCAGCAGTCAAACAGGGGAAAGCTCTGGAAACACCATATATTTT. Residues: CASSQTGESSGNTIYF.

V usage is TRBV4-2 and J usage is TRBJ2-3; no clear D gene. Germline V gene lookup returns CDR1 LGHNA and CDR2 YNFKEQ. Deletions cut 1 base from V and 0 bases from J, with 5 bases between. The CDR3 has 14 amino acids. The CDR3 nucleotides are TGTGCCAGCAGCCAAGTAATAAGCACAGATACGCAGTATTTT. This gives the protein CASSQVISTDTQYF.

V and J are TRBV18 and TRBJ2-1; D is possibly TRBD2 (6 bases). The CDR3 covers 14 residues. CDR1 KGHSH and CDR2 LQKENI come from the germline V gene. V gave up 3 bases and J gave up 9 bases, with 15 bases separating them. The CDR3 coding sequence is TGTGCCAGCTCACCGGGGCGGGGCAGCGGTGAGCAGTTCTTC. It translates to CASSPGRGSGEQFF.

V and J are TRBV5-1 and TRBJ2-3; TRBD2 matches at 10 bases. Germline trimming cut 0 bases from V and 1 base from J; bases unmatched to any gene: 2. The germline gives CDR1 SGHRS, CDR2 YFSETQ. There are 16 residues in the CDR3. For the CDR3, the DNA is TGCGCCAGCAGCTTGGAAGCGGGGGGGGGCACAGATACGCAGTATTTT. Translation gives CASSLEAGGGTDTQYF.

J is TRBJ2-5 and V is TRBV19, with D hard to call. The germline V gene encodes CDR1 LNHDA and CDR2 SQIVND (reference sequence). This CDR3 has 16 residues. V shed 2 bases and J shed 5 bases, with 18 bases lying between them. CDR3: CASSISRPPSPETQYF. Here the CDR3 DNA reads TGTGCCAGTAGTATAAGCAGGCCCCCCAGTCCGGAGACCCAGTACTTC. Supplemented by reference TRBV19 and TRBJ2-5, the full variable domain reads DGGITQSPKYLFRKEGQNVTLSCEQNLNHDAMYWYRQDPGQGLRLIYYSQIVNDFQKGDIAEGYSVSREKKESFPLTVTSAQKNPTAFYLCASSISRPPSPETQYFGPGTRLLVL.

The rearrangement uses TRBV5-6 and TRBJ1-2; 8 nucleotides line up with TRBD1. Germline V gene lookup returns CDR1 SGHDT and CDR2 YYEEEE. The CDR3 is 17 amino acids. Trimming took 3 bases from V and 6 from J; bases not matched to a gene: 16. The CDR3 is CASSYYGPLDRENGYTF. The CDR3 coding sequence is TGTGCCAGCAGCTATTACGGCCCCTTGGACAGGGAAAATGGCTACACCTTC.

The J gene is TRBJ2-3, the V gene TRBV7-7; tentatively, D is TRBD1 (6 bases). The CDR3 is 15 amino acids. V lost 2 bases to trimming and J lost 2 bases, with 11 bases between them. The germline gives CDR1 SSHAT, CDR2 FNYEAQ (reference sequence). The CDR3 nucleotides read TGTGCCAGCAGCTTAAAGGGGGAGTTCACAGATACGCAGTATTTT. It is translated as CASSLKGEFTDTQYF.

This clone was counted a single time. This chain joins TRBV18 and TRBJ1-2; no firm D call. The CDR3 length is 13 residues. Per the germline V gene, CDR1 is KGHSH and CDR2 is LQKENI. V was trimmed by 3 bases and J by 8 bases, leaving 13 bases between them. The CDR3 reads CASSPDGLVGYTF. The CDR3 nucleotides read TGTGCCAGCTCACCCGACGGACTAGTGGGCTACACCTTC. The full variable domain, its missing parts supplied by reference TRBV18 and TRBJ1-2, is NAGVMQNPRHLVRRRGQEARLRCSPMKGHSHVYWYRQLPEEGLKFMVYLQKENIIDESGMPKERFSAEFPKEGPSILRIQQVVRGDSAAYFCASSPDGLVGYTFGSGTRLTVV.

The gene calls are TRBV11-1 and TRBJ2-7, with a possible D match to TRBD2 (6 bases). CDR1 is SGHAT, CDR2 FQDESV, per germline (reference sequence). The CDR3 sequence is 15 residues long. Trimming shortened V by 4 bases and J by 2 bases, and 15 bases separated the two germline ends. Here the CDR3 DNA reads TGTGCCAGCAGCTCGGGGTTGGGGAGGACCTACGAGCAGTACTTC. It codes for CASSSGLGRTYEQYF.

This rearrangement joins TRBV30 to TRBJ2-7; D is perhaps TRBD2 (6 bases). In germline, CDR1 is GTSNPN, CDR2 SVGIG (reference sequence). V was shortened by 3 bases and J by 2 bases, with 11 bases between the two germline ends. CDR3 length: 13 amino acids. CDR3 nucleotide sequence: TGTGCCTGGAGCTGGGGGGTAGCCTACGAGCAGTACTTC. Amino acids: CAWSWGVAYEQYF.

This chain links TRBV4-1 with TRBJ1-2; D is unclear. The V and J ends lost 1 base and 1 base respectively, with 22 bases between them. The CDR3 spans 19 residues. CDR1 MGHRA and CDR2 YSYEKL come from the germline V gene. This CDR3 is CASSQGLTLGVGVNYGYTF. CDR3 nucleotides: TGCGCCAGCAGCCAAGGACTCACCCTCGGCGTCGGAGTTAACTATGGCTACACCTTC.